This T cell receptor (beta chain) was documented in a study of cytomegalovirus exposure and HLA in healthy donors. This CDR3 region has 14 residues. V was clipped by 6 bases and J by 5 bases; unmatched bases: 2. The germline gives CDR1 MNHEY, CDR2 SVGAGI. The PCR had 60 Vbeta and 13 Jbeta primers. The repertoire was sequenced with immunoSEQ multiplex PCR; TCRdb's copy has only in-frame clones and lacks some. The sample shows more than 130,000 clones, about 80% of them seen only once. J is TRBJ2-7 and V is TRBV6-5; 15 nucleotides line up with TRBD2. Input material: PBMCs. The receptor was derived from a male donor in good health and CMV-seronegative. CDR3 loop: CASRGTSGGHEQYF. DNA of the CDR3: TGTGCCAGCAGGGGGACTAGCGGGGGGCACGAGCAGTACTTC.